Below are 23 T cell receptor beta chains sequenced from a single sample in a study of blood T cell repertoires in COVID-19. Profiled with immunoSEQ multiplex PCR; TCRdb holds only in-frame clones, not every one. The sample includes 100,000 or so clones, less than 80% of them seen just once. Sequenced: peripheral blood. The receptors originated from a man between 65 and 85 years old with active or convalescent COVID-19.

This chain joins TRBV9 and TRBJ2-7; TRBD1 agrees at 9 bases. V dropped 0 bases and J dropped 1; count of bases not matched to a gene: 5. The length of the CDR3 is 16 residues. Per germline, CDR1 SGDLS and CDR2 YYNGEE. For the CDR3, the DNA is TGTGCCAGCAGCGTAGCCGGGACAGGGTTATCCTACGAGCAGTACTTC. Protein sequence: CASSVAGTGLSYEQYF. The complete variable domain, with remaining parts taken from reference TRBV9 and TRBJ2-7, reads DSGVTQTPKHLITATGQRVTLRCSPRSGDLSVYWYQQSLDQGLQFLIQYYNGEERAKGNILERFSAQQFPDLHSELNLSSLELGDSALYFCASSVAGTGLSYEQYFGPGTRLTVT.

This chain links TRBV10-3 with TRBJ1-2, with D possibly TRBD1 on 6 matching bases. Germline lookup yields CDR1 ENHRY and CDR2 SYGVKD. CDR3 length: 14 amino acids. Trimming pared 6 bases from V and 1 base from J, leaving 12 bases between. Here the CDR3 reads CAIRPTGNNYGYTF. In nucleotides, the CDR3 is TGTGCCATCAGGCCGACAGGAAATAACTATGGCTACACCTTC.

This chain connects TRBV5-6 to TRBJ1-2; 7 nucleotides match TRBD1. V shed 3 bases and J 5 bases; nucleotides not matched to a gene: 4. Germline V gene data show CDR1 as SGHDT and CDR2 as YYEEEE. The CDR3 contains 13 residues. DNA of the CDR3: TGTGCCAGCAGCTCCGGGACAGCATATGGCTACACCTTC. Residues: CASSSGTAYGYTF. The variable domain in full, completed from reference TRBV5-6 and TRBJ1-2, reads DAGVTQSPTHLIKTRGQQVTLRCSPKSGHDTVSWYQQALGQGPQFIFQYYEEEERQRGNFPDRFSGHQFPNYSSELNVNALLLGDSALYLCASSSGTAYGYTFGSGTRLTVV.

This chain joins TRBV19 and TRBJ1-1; TRBD1 matches at 7 bases. The CDR3 loop spans 13 amino acids. Per germline, CDR1 LNHDA and CDR2 SQIVND (reference sequence). With V trimmed by 6 bases and J by 1 base, 2 bases remained unmatched. CDR3 sequence reads: CASSRTGNTEAFF. In nucleotides, the CDR3 is TGTGCCAGTAGCCGGACAGGGAACACTGAAGCTTTCTTT. The entire variable domain, with the rest obtained from reference TRBV19 and TRBJ1-1, is as follows: DGGITQSPKYLFRKEGQNVTLSCEQNLNHDAMYWYRQDPGQGLRLIYYSQIVNDFQKGDIAEGYSVSREKKESFPLTVTSAQKNPTAFYLCASSRTGNTEAFFGQGTRLTVV.

A remark on this clone: This may come from a read error, since a much larger clone is one base off. The rearrangement links TRBV3-1 (or the pseudogene TRBV3-2) to TRBJ1-2; D remains ambiguous. Trimming cost V 5 bases and J 2 bases, with 3 bases left between them. The CDR3 extends over 11 amino acids. CDR1 LGHDT and CDR2 YNNKEL come from the germline V gene (reference sequence). The CDR3 loop reads CASSANYGYTF. In DNA, the CDR3 is TGTGCCAGCAGCGCGAACTATGGCTACACCTTC.

The chain links TRBV30 to TRBJ2-7; 9 bases are shared with TRBD1. Trimming took 5 bases from V and 0 from J; bases not matched to a gene: 2. The CDR3 sequence is 13 residues long. CDR1 GTSNPN and CDR2 SVGIG come from the germline V gene (reference sequence). CDR3 loop: CAWETGGSYEQYF. The CDR3 bases are TGTGCCTGGGAGACAGGGGGCTCCTACGAGCAGTACTTC. The full variable domain, completed using reference TRBV30 and TRBJ2-7, is SQTIHQWPATLVQPVGSPLSLECTVEGTSNPNLYWYRQAAGRGLQLLFYSVGIGQISSEVPQNLSASRPQDRQFILSSKKLLLSDSGFYLCAWETGGSYEQYFGPGTRLTVT.

The chain combines TRBV2 with TRBJ1-1; D unclear. From germline, CDR1 is SNHLY and CDR2 FYNNEI. Trimming stripped 8 bases from V and 1 base from J, with 11 bases between. This CDR3 contains 13 residues. CDR3 in amino acids: CASFEQSNTEAFF. CDR3 coding DNA: TGTGCCAGCTTCGAACAGTCGAACACTGAAGCTTTCTTT. Drawing the rest from reference TRBV2 and TRBJ1-1, the complete variable domain is EPEVTQTPSHQVTQMGQEVILRCVPISNHLYFYWYRQILGQKVEFLVSFYNNEISEKSEIFDDQFSVERPDGSNFTLKIRSTKLEDSAMYFCASFEQSNTEAFFGQGTRLTVV.

This clone was counted only a few times. V and J are TRBV18 and TRBJ1-4, with D uncertain. This CDR3 spans 16 amino acids. Trimming took off 2 bases at V and 0 bases at J, with 10 bases between the two ends. Germline values: CDR1 KGHSH, CDR2 LQKENI. The CDR3 is CASSPSGYATNEKLFF. CDR3 DNA sequence: TGTGCCAGCTCACCATCGGGGTACGCAACTAATGAAAAACTGTTTTTT.

The gene calls are TRBV6-5 and TRBJ2-5; 7 bases line up with TRBD1. The V and J ends lost 7 bases and 5 bases, in that order; junction bases with no gene match: 10. Germline V gene lookup returns CDR1 MNHEY and CDR2 SVGAGI. The CDR3 is 14 amino acids. The chain's CDR3 is CASIERTGRETQYF. CDR3 bases: TGTGCCAGCATAGAAAGGACAGGTCGTGAGACCCAGTACTTC.

On this clone itself: At one of its ends the junction is not consistent with the germline gene, which may arise from a read error. The chain recombines TRBV6-1 with TRBJ1-4; D gene ambiguous. Germline V gene sequence: CDR1 MNHNS, CDR2 SASEGT. CDR3 length: 12 amino acids. CDR3 amino acids: CANSEIGEKLFF. The CDR3 coding sequence is TGTGCCAACAGTGAAATAGGAGAGAAACTGTTTTTT.

J is TRBJ2-3 and V is TRBV11-2; D not resolved. Germline lookup yields CDR1 SGHAT and CDR2 FQNNGV. Trimming took off 1 base at V and 4 bases at J, with 6 bases between the two ends. The CDR3 covers 13 residues. In DNA form, the CDR3 reads TGTGCCAGCAGCTTAGCCTCTCCAGATACGCAGTATTTT. Translation: CASSLASPDTQYF.

Here the CDR3 reads CASSIGWGGPFHQPQHF. The DNA for the CDR3 is TGTGCCAGTAGTATCGGATGGGGAGGGCCATTTCATCAGCCCCAGCATTTT. The rearrangement links TRBV19 to TRBJ1-5; D uncertain. The CDR3 length is 17 residues. Germline V CDR1 and CDR2: LNHDA, SQIVND (reference sequence). The ends were cut back, 3 bases at V and 5 bases at J, with 20 bases in the middle.

The V and J genes are TRBV6-5 and TRBJ2-1; 7 bases fit TRBD2. V lost 6 bases and J lost 7; bases outside the gene matches: 6. The CDR3 runs to 13 residues. Germline V gene lookup returns CDR1 MNHEY and CDR2 SVGAGI. The DNA of the CDR3 is TGTGCCAGCAGCCACGGACTAGTTAATGAGCAGTTCTTC. Protein: CASSHGLVNEQFF.

This sequence joins TRBV9 and TRBJ2-1; 7 nucleotides agree with TRBD1. The CDR3 is made up of 15 amino acids. The germline V gene encodes CDR1 SGDLS and CDR2 YYNGEE. Unmatched junction bases numbered 8, after V lost 0 bases and J lost 8 bases. CDR3 bases: TGTGCCAGCAGCGTAGCCGGGACAGCTTACGATGAGCAGTTCTTC. Translation gives CASSVAGTAYDEQFF.

This rearrangement joins TRBV6-5 to TRBJ2-7; D may be TRBD1 (6 bases). Germline-derived CDR1 and CDR2 are MNHEY and SVGAGI. The length of the CDR3 is 14 residues. V lost 8 bases, J lost 3 bases, and 17 bases lay in between. The CDR3, as DNA: TGTGCCAGCGGACACCGGGACAACAGCTACGAGCAGTACTTC. Its protein is CASGHRDNSYEQYF.

The rearrangement uses TRBV28 and TRBJ2-2, with TRBD2 matching 11 bases. J lost 2 bases, V lost 2 bases, and 4 bases had no gene match. The CDR3 loop spans 17 amino acids. Germline assignment: CDR1 MDHEN and CDR2 SYDVKM. CDR3 nucleotides: TGTGCCAGCAGTTTACTCCGACTAGCGGGAAACACCGGGGAGCTGTTTTTT. The encoded protein is CASSLLRLAGNTGELFF.

The CDR3 protein is CASCDLPGLQETQYF. CDR3 coding DNA: TGTGCCTCATGTGACCTACCGGGACTCCAAGAGACCCAGTACTTC. The chain employs TRBV6-5 and TRBJ2-5, with a possible D match to TRBD2 (6 bases). CDR1 is MNHEY and CDR2 is SVGAGI in the germline V gene. The CDR3 runs 15 residues. The V end lost 11 bases, the J end lost 1 base, and 20 bases lay between the germline ends.

The chain has TRBV19 and TRBJ1-2; 8 bases line up with TRBD1. The CDR3 length is 14 residues. V lost 6 bases and J lost 3; bases outside the gene matches: 6. Germline lookup yields CDR1 LNHDA and CDR2 SQIVND (reference sequence). The CDR3 loop reads CASRGQARDYGYTF. The CDR3 DNA sequence: TGTGCCAGTAGGGGACAGGCCAGAGACTATGGCTACACCTTC.

The gene calls are TRBV6-5 and TRBJ2-5; 9 nucleotides match TRBD2. CDR3 length: 13 amino acids. Trimming cost V 6 bases and J 5 bases; bases outside gene matches: 4. Germline V lookup: CDR1 MNHEY, CDR2 SVGAGI. The chain's CDR3 is CASRALAGETQYF. The CDR3 DNA reads TGTGCCAGCAGGGCACTAGCGGGCGAGACCCAGTACTTC.

CDR3 region: CASSLTGGRGAEAFF. CDR3 DNA sequence: TGCGCCAGCAGCTTGACCGGGGGGCGAGGGGCTGAAGCTTTCTTT. V and J are TRBV5-1 and TRBJ1-1; TRBD1 is a possible D gene (6 bases). V lost 1 base and J lost 6, with 16 bases in between. The CDR3 is 15 residues long. Germline CDR1 is SGHRS and CDR2 is YFSETQ.

The rearrangement links TRBV5-4 to TRBJ2-1; D gene ambiguous. V dropped 0 bases and J dropped 6 bases, with 13 bases sitting between them. The CDR3 consists of 15 residues. Germline loops: CDR1 SGHNT, CDR2 YYREEE (reference sequence). The CDR3 coding sequence is TGTGCCAGCAGCTTGGACTCATTTTATGGCAATGAGCAGTTCTTC. Its translation: CASSLDSFYGNEQFF.

This chain links TRBV2 with TRBJ1-2; weak D call: TRBD1 (6 bases). CDR3 length: 13 amino acids. Germline lookup yields CDR1 SNHLY and CDR2 FYNNEI. The V end was cut by 0 bases, the J end by 7 bases, with 9 bases between. CDR3 nucleotide sequence: TGTGCCAGCAGTGAAGCACCAGGGGCTGGCTACACCTTC. Translated: CASSEAPGAGYTF.

The chain carries TRBV4-1 and TRBJ1-1; D may be TRBD1 (6 bases). Germline V gene data show CDR1 as MGHRA and CDR2 as YSYEKL. Trimming took off 1 base at V and 5 bases at J, with 23 bases between the two ends. CDR3 length: 18 amino acids. CDR3 coding DNA: TGCGCCAGCAGCCAAGGTTTGGGGGCCCGTCGAGGGGATACTGAAGCTTTCTTT. Translation gives CASSQGLGARRGDTEAFF.